This TCR beta chain originates from a study of T cells after yellow fever vaccination. Regarding the study as a whole: Although the secondary response was weaker, it peaked faster, at day 5 versus 15. Most clones from primary vaccination were detected again post-booster (96% CD4, about 88% CD8). Abundant bulk-population clonotypes could contaminate the FACS-sorted repertoires.

This clonotype was observed at least ten times. Its target is not known. UMIs and a universal primer site were added when TCR cDNA was made by 5'RACE template switching. TCRdb redid the calling of the 5' RACE reads with MiXCR, one entry per CDR3 protein. This sample has approximately 93,000 distinct CDR3 sequences, with around 5.8% found just once. The sequence was obtained from a man between 18 and 35 years old who received the YFV17D yellow fever vaccine. Sequencing was performed on CD8+ T cells sorted from PBMCs, taken 10 days after the yellow fever booster vaccination.

The CDR3 bases are TGTGCTAGTGGTTTGCCACTTCACCCGAGGGCCGACACAGATACGCAGTATTTT. This codes for CASGLPLHPRADTDTQYF. V gene TRBV12-5 combines with J gene TRBJ2-3, with D possibly matching TRBD2 (5 bases). Germline CDR1 reads LGHNT; CDR2 reads FRNRAP. The CDR3 sequence is 18 residues long. Between the trimmed V and J ends, which lost 2 bases and 2 bases, there was a span of 20 bases.